The rows below give T cell receptor beta chains drawn from one sample of a study of blood T cell repertoires in COVID-19. Clones were sequenced by immunoSEQ multiplex PCR, and TCRdb holds only the in-frame ones, with some missing. Of 120,000 to 150,000 clones listed, about 85% are singletons. Specimen: peripheral blood. These receptor sequences come from a human donor with acute or convalescent COVID-19. The donor label of this sample is uncertain. Each CDR3 is given with its conserved first and last residue. D genes are given only for firm matches. The size entry is marked missing in some rows and otherwise reads once, few, many or a size class.

DNA | CDR3 | size | V | D | J
TGTGCCAGCAGTGATACAGGGGGTGGTCAGCCCCAGCATTTT | CASSDTGGGQPQHF | . | TRBV6-4 | TRBD1 | TRBJ1-5
TGTGCCACCAGTGATGGCGGGAGGTCCTCAGAGCAGTTCTTC | CATSDGGRSSEQFF | few | TRBV24-1 | TRBD2 | TRBJ2-1
TGTGCCACCAGATCCTCCTCCGGGACAGGGGAAGAAGCTTTCTTT | CATRSSSGTGEEAFF | . | TRBV24-1 | TRBD1 | TRBJ1-1
TGTGCCAGTAGTATAGATTACTTAGAGACCCAGTACTTC | CASSIDYLETQYF | . | TRBV19 | . | TRBJ2-5
TGTGCCAGCAGCCGGGTCGAACAGGGCATAGGGGGTGAGCCCCAGCATTTT | CASSRVEQGIGGEPQHF | once | TRBV14 | . | TRBJ1-5
TGTGCCAGCAGCCGACAGGGGGCGTTTGGCTACACCTTC | CASSRQGAFGYTF | . | TRBV7-8 | TRBD1 | TRBJ1-2
TGTGCCAGCAGTCCTACCGGGACAGGGAACACTGAAGCTTTCTTT | CASSPTGTGNTEAFF | . | TRBV6-5 | TRBD1 | TRBJ1-1
TGTGCCAGCAGCCTGCCACAGGTCGATGGCTACACCTTC | CASSLPQVDGYTF | . | TRBV7-2 | . | TRBJ1-2
TGTGCCAGCAGCCAAGGCGCTAGATCGGAGACCCAGTACTTC | CASSQGARSETQYF | . | TRBV14 | . | TRBJ2-5
TGCGCCAGCAGTAATACAGGGAACGGCTACACCTTC | CASSNTGNGYTF | . | TRBV10-1 | . | TRBJ1-2
TGTGCCAGCAGTTTATCACAAGGGGCCACTGAAGCTTTCTTT | CASSLSQGATEAFF | . | TRBV27 | . | TRBJ1-1
TGTGCCAGCAGTTTGGGCAGGGGTCAAGAGACCCAGTACTTC | CASSLGRGQETQYF | . | TRBV28 | . | TRBJ2-5
TGTGCCAGCAGCCAGACAGGGGGTAGACTGTTTTTT | CASSQTGGRLFF | many | TRBV5-6 | TRBD1 | TRBJ1-4
TGTGCCAGCAGCTTATGGGACAGGGGTCATCAGCCCCAGCATTTT | CASSLWDRGHQPQHF | few | TRBV7-2 | TRBD1 | TRBJ1-5
TGTGCCAGCAGCGTGACAGGGGGCAATCAGCCCCAGCATTTT | CASSVTGGNQPQHF | few | TRBV9 | TRBD1 | TRBJ1-5
TGTGCCAGCAGTTACGGCACTGGACGGCTAGCGGCTAACACCTTC | CASSYGTGRLAANTF | . | TRBV6-2/TRBV6-3 | . | TRBJ1-2
TGTGCCAGCAGTCCAATAATACAGAACACCGGGGAGCTGTTTTTT | CASSPIIQNTGELFF | . | TRBV14 | . | TRBJ2-2